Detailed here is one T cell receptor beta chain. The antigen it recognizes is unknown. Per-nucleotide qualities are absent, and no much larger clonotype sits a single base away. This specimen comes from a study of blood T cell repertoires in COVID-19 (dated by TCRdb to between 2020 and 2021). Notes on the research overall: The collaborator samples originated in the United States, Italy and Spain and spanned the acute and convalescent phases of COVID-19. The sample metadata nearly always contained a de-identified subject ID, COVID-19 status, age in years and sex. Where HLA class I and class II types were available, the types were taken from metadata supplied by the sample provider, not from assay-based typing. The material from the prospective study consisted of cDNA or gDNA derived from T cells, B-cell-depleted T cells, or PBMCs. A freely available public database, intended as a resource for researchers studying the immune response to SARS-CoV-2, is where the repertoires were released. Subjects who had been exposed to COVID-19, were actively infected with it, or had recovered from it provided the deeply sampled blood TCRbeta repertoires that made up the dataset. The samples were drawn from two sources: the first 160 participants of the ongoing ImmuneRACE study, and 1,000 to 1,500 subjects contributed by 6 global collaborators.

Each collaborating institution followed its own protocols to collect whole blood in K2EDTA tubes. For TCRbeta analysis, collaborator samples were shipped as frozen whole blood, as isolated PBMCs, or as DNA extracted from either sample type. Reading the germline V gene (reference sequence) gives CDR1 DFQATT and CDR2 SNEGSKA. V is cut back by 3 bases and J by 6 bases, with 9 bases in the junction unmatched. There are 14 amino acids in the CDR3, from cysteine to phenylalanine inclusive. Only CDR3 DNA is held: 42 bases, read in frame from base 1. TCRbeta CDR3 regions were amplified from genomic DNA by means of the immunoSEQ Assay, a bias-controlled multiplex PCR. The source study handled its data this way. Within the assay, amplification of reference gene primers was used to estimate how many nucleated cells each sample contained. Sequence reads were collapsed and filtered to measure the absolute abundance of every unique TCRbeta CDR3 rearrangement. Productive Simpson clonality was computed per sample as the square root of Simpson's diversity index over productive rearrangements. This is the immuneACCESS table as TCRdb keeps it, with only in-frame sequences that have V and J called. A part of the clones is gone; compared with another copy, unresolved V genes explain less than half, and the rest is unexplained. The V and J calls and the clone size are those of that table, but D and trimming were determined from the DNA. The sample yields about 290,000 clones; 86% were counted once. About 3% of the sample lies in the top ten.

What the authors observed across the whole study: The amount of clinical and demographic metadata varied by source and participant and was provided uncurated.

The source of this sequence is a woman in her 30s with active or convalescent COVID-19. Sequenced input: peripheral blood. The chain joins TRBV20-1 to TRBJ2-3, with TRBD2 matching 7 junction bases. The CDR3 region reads CSASPGGGEDTQYF. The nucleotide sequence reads TGCAGTGCTAGTCCGGGCGGGGGAGAGGATACGCAGTATTTT.